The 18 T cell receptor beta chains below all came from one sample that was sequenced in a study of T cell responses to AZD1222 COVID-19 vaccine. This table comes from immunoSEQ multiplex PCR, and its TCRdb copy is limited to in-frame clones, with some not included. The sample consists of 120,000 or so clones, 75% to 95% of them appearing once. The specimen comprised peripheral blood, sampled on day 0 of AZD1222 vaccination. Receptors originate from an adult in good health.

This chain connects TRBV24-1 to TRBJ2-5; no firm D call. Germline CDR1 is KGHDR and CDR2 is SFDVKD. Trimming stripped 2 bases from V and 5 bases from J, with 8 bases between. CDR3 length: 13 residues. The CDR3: CATSDWMGETQYF. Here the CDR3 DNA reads TGTGCCACCAGTGATTGGATGGGGGAGACCCAGTACTTC.

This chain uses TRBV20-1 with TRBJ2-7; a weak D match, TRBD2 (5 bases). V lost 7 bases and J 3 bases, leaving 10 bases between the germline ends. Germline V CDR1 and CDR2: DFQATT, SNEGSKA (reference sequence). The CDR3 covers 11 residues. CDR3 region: CSVLSGYEQYF. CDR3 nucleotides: TGCAGTGTCCTGAGCGGCTACGAGCAGTACTTC.

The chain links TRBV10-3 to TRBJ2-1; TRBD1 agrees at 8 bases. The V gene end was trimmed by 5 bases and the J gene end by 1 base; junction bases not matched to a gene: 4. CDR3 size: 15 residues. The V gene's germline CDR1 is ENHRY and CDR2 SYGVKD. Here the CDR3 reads CAISPDRVSYNEQFF. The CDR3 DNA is TGTGCCATCAGTCCGGACAGGGTGTCCTACAATGAGCAGTTCTTC.

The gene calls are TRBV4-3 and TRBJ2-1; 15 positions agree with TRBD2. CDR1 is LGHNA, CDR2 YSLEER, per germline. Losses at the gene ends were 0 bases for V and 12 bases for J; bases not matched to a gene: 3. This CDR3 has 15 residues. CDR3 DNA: TGCGCCAGCAGCCAAGAAAGGGGACTAGCGGGAGGGCAGTTCTTC. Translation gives CASSQERGLAGGQFF.

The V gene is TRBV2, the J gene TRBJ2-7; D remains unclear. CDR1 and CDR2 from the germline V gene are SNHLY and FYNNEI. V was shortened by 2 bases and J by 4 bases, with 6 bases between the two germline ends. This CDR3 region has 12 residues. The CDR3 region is CASSEPLYEQYF. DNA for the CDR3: TGTGCCAGCAGTGAACCCCTATACGAGCAGTACTTC.

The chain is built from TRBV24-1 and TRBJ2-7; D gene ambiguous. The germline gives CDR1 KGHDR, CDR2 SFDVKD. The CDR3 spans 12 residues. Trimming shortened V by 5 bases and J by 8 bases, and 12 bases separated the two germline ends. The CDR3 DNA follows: TGTGCCACCAGTGGGTACAGTAATCAGCAGTACTTC. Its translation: CATSGYSNQQYF.

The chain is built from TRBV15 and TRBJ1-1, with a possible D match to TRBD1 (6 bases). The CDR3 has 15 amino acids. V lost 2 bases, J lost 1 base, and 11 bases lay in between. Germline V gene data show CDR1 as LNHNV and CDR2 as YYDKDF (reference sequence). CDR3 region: CATSRSRGKNTEAFF. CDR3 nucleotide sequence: TGTGCCACCAGCAGAAGCAGGGGAAAGAACACTGAAGCTTTCTTT.

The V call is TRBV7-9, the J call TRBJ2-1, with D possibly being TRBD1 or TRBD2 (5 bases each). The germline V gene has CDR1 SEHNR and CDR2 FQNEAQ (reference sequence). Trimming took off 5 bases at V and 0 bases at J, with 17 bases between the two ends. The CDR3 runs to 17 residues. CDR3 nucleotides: TGTGCCAGCAGCACCTCCGGGGCGCTTAGCTCCTACAATGAGCAGTTCTTC. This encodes CASSTSGALSSYNEQFF.

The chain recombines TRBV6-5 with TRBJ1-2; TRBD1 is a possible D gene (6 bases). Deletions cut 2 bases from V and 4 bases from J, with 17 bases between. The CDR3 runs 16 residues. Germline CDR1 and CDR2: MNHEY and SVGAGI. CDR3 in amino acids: CASSYGPGGLGYGYTF. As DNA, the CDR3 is TGTGCCAGCAGTTACGGCCCCGGGGGCTTGGGCTATGGCTACACCTTC.

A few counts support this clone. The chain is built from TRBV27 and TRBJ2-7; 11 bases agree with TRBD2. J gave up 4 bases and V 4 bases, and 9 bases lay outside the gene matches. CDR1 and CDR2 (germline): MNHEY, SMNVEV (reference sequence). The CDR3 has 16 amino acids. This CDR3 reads CASSSETSGNVYEQYF. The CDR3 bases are TGTGCCAGCAGTTCAGAGACTAGCGGGAATGTATACGAGCAGTACTTC.

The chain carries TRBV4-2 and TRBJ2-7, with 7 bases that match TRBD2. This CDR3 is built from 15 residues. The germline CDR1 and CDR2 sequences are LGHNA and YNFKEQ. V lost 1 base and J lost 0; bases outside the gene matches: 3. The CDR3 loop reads CASSQAGGPSYEQYF. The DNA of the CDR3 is TGTGCCAGCAGCCAAGCGGGAGGACCCTCCTACGAGCAGTACTTC.

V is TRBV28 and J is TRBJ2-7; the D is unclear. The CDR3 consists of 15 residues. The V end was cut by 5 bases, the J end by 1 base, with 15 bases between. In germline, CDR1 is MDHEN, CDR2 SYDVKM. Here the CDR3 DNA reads TGTGCCAGCAGTGCCGCACCGGAGACGTCCTACGAGCAGTACTTC. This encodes CASSAAPETSYEQYF.

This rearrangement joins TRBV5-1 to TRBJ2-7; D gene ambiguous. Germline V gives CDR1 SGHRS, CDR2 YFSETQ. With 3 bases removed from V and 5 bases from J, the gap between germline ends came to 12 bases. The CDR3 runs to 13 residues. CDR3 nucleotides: TGCGCCAGCAGCTCCCCTCTCGGCAACGAGCAGTACTTC. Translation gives CASSSPLGNEQYF. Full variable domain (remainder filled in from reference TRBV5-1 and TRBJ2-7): KAGVTQTPRYLIKTRGQQVTLSCSPISGHRSVSWYQQTPGQGLQFLFEYFSETQRNKGNFPGRFSGRQFSNSRSEMNVSTLELGDSALYLCASSSPLGNEQYFGPGTRLTVT.

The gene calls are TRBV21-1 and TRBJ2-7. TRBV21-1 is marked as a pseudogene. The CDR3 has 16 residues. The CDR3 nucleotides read TGTGCCAGCAGCGCCCACCGACAGGAGGGTACCTACGAGCAGTACTTC. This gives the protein CASSAHRQEGTYEQYF.

CDR3: CASSLDRGNGYTF. The CDR3 nucleotides read TGTGCCAGCAGTCTGGACAGGGGAAATGGCTACACCTTC. The chain combines TRBV27 with TRBJ1-2, with 9 bases fitting TRBD1. CDR1 MNHEY and CDR2 SMNVEV come from the germline V gene (reference sequence). There are 13 residues in the CDR3. V gave up 5 bases and J gave up 6 bases; unmatched junction bases: 4.

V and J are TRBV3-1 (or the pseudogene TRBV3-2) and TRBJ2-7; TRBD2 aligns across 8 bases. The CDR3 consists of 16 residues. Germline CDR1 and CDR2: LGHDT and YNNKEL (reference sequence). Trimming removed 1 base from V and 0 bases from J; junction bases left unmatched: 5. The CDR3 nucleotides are TGTGCCAGCAGCCAAGTAACAAGCGGGAGCTCCTACGAGCAGTACTTC. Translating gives CASSQVTSGSSYEQYF.

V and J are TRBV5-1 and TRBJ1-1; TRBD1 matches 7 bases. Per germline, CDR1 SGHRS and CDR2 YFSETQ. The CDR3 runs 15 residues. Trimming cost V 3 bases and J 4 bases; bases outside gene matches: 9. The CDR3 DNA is TGCGCCAGCAGCTCCACAGGGGTCTCAGGCACTGAAGCTTTCTTT. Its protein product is CASSSTGVSGTEAFF. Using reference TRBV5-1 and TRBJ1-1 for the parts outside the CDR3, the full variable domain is KAGVTQTPRYLIKTRGQQVTLSCSPISGHRSVSWYQQTPGQGLQFLFEYFSETQRNKGNFPGRFSGRQFSNSRSEMNVSTLELGDSALYLCASSSTGVSGTEAFFGQGTRLTVV.

CDR3: CASSITSGTHSEQYF. CDR3 DNA sequence: TGCGCCAGCAGTATCACTAGCGGGACTCATTCCGAGCAGTACTTC. V gene TRBV10-2 combines with J gene TRBJ2-7; the match to TRBD2 covers 10 bases. V was pared by 5 bases and J by 6 bases, with 10 bases of the junction left unmatched. CDR3 size: 15 residues. Per the germline V gene, CDR1 is WSHSY and CDR2 is SAAADI.